The 30 T cell receptor beta chains below were found in one sample sequenced in a study of CD8 T cells in ankylosing spondylitis. TCRdb re-called the 5' RACE reads with MiXCR, one entry per CDR3 protein. Of nearly 350,000 distinct CDR3 sequences detected, 14% to 15% appear once; the ten largest clones hold roughly 1.1%. The specimen was blood, either unsorted or a sorted T cell fraction (not recorded which). The receptors shown here come from a male donor with ankylosing spondylitis or in good health (not recorded which).

This clonotype was seen a handful of times. The J gene is TRBJ1-4, the V gene TRBV6-1, with 7 nucleotides matching TRBD1. CDR3 length: 13 residues. Germline CDR1 and CDR2: MNHNS and SASEGT. The V and J ends lost 6 bases and 10 bases, in that order; junction bases with no gene match: 8. This CDR3 is CASSGQAKGKLFF. Here the CDR3 DNA reads TGTGCCAGCAGCGGACAGGCGAAGGGAAAACTGTTTTTT.

This chain links TRBV3-1 with TRBJ1-3; D uncertain. Germline V CDR1 and CDR2: LGHDT, YNNKEL (reference sequence). This CDR3 spans 16 amino acids. V lost 1 base and J lost 0, with 10 bases in between. CDR3 sequence (DNA): TGTGCCAGCAGCCAAGTTCTACAGAGCTCTGGAAACACCATATATTTT. Protein sequence: CASSQVLQSSGNTIYF.

This clonotype came up a few times. The rearrangement uses TRBV12-3 or TRBV12-4 and TRBJ1-2; D might be TRBD1 (6 bases). V was trimmed by 6 bases and J by 1 base, leaving 12 bases between them. CDR3 length: 14 residues. The CDR3 loop is CASSYREGNYGYTF. DNA of the CDR3: TGTGCCAGCAGCTACAGGGAGGGTAACTATGGCTACACCTTC.

The genes are TRBV11-2 and TRBJ1-6; 7 bases are a match to TRBD1. Germline CDR1 is SGHAT and CDR2 is FQNNGV. With 6 bases clipped from V and 4 bases from J, the junction kept 12 bases outside the gene matches. The CDR3 totals 17 residues. CDR3 DNA: TGTGCCAGCAGGGCAGGGACAGCCGGGGGGTATAATTCACCCCTCCACTTT. This codes for CASRAGTAGGYNSPLHF.

The chain recombines TRBV13 with TRBJ1-2; 8 nucleotides align to TRBD1. The germline V gene encodes CDR1 PRHDT and CDR2 FYEKMQ (reference sequence). This CDR3 region has 15 residues. V was pared by 4 bases and J by 4 bases, with 8 bases of the junction left unmatched. CDR3 nucleotide sequence: TGTGCCAGCAGCTCGCGGGGGACAGGTACCTATGGCTACACCTTC. Its translation is CASSSRGTGTYGYTF.

The J gene is TRBJ2-7, the V gene TRBV27; D gene ambiguous. V was clipped by 4 bases and J by 0 bases, with 31 bases between them. This CDR3 has 21 amino acids. Germline V gene sequence: CDR1 MNHEY, CDR2 SMNVEV (reference sequence). The CDR3 here is CASSSYTHLTVPTAASYEQYF. CDR3 DNA: TGTGCCAGCAGTTCATACACCCACCTCACCGTTCCGACGGCGGCCTCCTACGAGCAGTACTTC.

The table lists this clonotype with a few counts. The chain joins TRBV5-1 to TRBJ2-1, with a weak D call TRBD2 (6 bases). Germline CDR1 reads SGHRS; CDR2 reads YFSETQ. V dropped 4 bases and J dropped 10 bases, with 18 bases sitting between them. This CDR3 is built from 14 residues. The CDR3 sequence is CASSPGLTIEEQFF. CDR3 coding DNA: TGCGCCAGCAGCCCCGGACTAACAATCGAGGAGCAGTTCTTC. Filled out from reference TRBV5-1 and TRBJ2-1, the complete variable domain reads KAGVTQTPRYLIKTRGQQVTLSCSPISGHRSVSWYQQTPGQGLQFLFEYFSETQRNKGNFPGRFSGRQFSNSRSEMNVSTLELGDSALYLCASSPGLTIEEQFFGPGTRLTVL.

This clonotype came up many times. The genes are TRBV12-3 or TRBV12-4 and TRBJ1-4; D remains unclear. This CDR3 has 11 residues. Trimming took off 6 bases at V and 3 bases at J, with 2 bases between the two ends. CDR3 in amino acids: CASSPNEKLFF. The CDR3 DNA is TGTGCCAGCAGCCCTAATGAAAAACTGTTTTTT.

This clonotype has a count of ten or more. The CDR3 loop is CSAQVGGQGQPQHF. CDR3 nucleotides: TGCAGTGCCCAGGTGGGGGGTCAAGGTCAGCCCCAGCATTTT. V is TRBV20-1 and J is TRBJ1-5, with D tentatively TRBD1 (5 bases). This CDR3 contains 14 residues. Trimming left V 6 bases short and J 6 bases short, with 18 bases between. Germline loops: CDR1 DFQATT, CDR2 SNEGSKA (reference sequence).

With respect to this clonotype: The junction does not match germline at one end; this may be a read error. V is TRBV3-1 and J is TRBJ2-1; 11 positions agree with TRBD1. Germline CDR1 LGHDT, CDR2 YNNKEL (reference sequence). CDR3 length: 17 amino acids. CDR3 loop: CASSPPLGRDRGNEQLF. The CDR3 region has the DNA TGTGCCAGCAGCCCTCCCCTAGGCAGGGACAGGGGGAATGAGCAGTTATTC.

Regarding this clonotype: A junction boundary mismatches the germline segment, possibly from a read error. The chain recombines TRBV2 with TRBJ2-5; 7 bases are a match to TRBD1. Per the germline V gene, CDR1 is SNHLY and CDR2 is FYNNEI. The CDR3 is 10 residues long. The CDR3 sequence is CASSDPGQSF. CDR3 in DNA: TGTGCCAGCAGTGATCCGGGACAGAGCTTC. The complete variable domain, with remaining parts taken from reference TRBV2 and TRBJ2-5, reads EPEVTQTPSHQVTQMGQEVILRCVPISNHLYFYWYRQILGQKVEFLVSFYNNEISEKSEIFDDQFSVERPDGSNFTLKIRSTKLEDSAMYFCASSDPGQSFGPGTRLLVL.

The rearrangement uses TRBV4-1 and TRBJ2-7; possibly TRBD2 for D (7 bases). Germline CDR1 and CDR2: MGHRA and YSYEKL. The length of the CDR3 is 16 residues. The V end lost 2 bases, the J end lost 5 bases, and 19 bases lay between the germline ends. The CDR3 protein is CASSQPTKGGKDEQYF. DNA of the CDR3: TGCGCCAGCAGCCAACCGACCAAGGGGGGGAAAGACGAGCAGTACTTC.

This clonotype was recorded only once. V and J are TRBV10-3 and TRBJ2-1; the D gene is possibly TRBD1 (5 bases). Looked up from germline, CDR1 is ENHRY and CDR2 is SYGVKD. The V end was cut by 6 bases, the J end by 7 bases, with 16 bases between. This CDR3 is built from 14 residues. Here the CDR3 reads CAIRQDMIGNEQFF. The CDR3 DNA reads as TGTGCCATCAGACAGGACATGATCGGGAATGAGCAGTTCTTC.

The sample holds a few counts of this clonotype. The chain links TRBV5-6 to TRBJ1-2; D is unclear. CDR3 size: 16 residues. Germline CDR1 SGHDT, CDR2 YYEEEE. The V end lost 4 bases, the J end lost 4 bases, and 20 bases lay between the germline ends. The CDR3: CASSPLSPENSYGYTF. In DNA, the CDR3 is TGTGCCAGCAGCCCGCTTAGCCCGGAGAACTCCTATGGCTACACCTTC. Filled out from reference TRBV5-6 and TRBJ1-2, the complete variable domain reads DAGVTQSPTHLIKTRGQQVTLRCSPKSGHDTVSWYQQALGQGPQFIFQYYEEEERQRGNFPDRFSGHQFPNYSSELNVNALLLGDSALYLCASSPLSPENSYGYTFGSGTRLTVV.

The count of this clonotype is one. The V gene is TRBV20-1, the J gene TRBJ1-1, with 7 bases lining up with TRBD1. V was clipped by 8 bases and J by 0 bases; unmatched bases: 6. CDR1 and CDR2 (germline): DFQATT, SNEGSKA (reference sequence). CDR3 length: 13 amino acids. Here the CDR3 reads CSPWTGVNTEAFF. CDR3 nucleotide sequence: TGCAGTCCATGGACAGGCGTGAACACTGAAGCTTTCTTT.

J is TRBJ2-3 and V is TRBV19; tentative D call: TRBD2 (5 bases). The ends were cut back, 4 bases at V and 0 bases at J, with 8 bases in the middle. The CDR3 is made up of 14 amino acids. Germline V gives CDR1 LNHDA, CDR2 SQIVND (reference sequence). The DNA of the CDR3 is TGTGCCAGTAGTAGAGCGGATAGCACAGATACGCAGTATTTT. Encoded protein: CASSRADSTDTQYF.

The chain combines TRBV2 with TRBJ1-2, with D tentatively TRBD1 (6 bases). Germline V gives CDR1 SNHLY, CDR2 FYNNEI. There are 15 residues in the CDR3. V lost 9 bases to trimming and J lost 7 bases, with 24 bases between them. For the CDR3, the DNA is TGTGCCAGTCGGAGGGTAGGCCAGGGGCAGAGTGGCTACACCTTC. Translating gives CASRRVGQGQSGYTF.

In its sample, this clonotype was seen a few times. This chain uses TRBV11-2 with TRBJ1-1, with 7 nucleotides matching TRBD1. Germline-derived CDR1 and CDR2 are SGHAT and FQNNGV. Trimming removed 2 bases from V and 1 base from J; junction bases left unmatched: 7. This CDR3 spans 16 amino acids. The CDR3 reads CASSLWGGDRNTEAFF. CDR3 nucleotides: TGTGCCAGCAGCTTATGGGGGGGGGACAGGAACACTGAAGCTTTCTTT.

The rearrangement joins TRBV3-1 to TRBJ2-3; D gene unclear. The V end was cut by 1 base, the J end by 2 bases, with 22 bases between. Germline CDR1 is LGHDT and CDR2 is YNNKEL (reference sequence). CDR3 length: 19 amino acids. The CDR3 DNA reads TGTGCCAGCAGCCAAGTCGGTCTAGGGATTCCCTCTGACACAGATACGCAGTATTTT. It translates to CASSQVGLGIPSDTDTQYF.

This clonotype was picked up a small number of times. In DNA form, the CDR3 reads TGTGCCATCAGTGAGTCGGGCAGGGAATACGAGCAGTACTTC. Encoded protein: CAISESGREYEQYF. The chain links TRBV10-3 to TRBJ2-7; perhaps TRBD1 as D (5 bases). Trimming removed 0 bases at V and 4 bases at J, with 10 bases between. The germline V gene has CDR1 ENHRY and CDR2 SYGVKD. There are 14 residues in the CDR3.

The V and J genes are TRBV7-7 and TRBJ2-1; TRBD1 might be the D (5 bases). CDR1 and CDR2 from the germline V gene are SSHAT and FNYEAQ (reference sequence). This CDR3 is built from 15 residues. The V and J ends lost 1 base and 9 bases respectively, with 16 bases between them. The DNA of the CDR3 is TGTGCCAGCAGCTTAGAGGGGCAGGGAAGGGGTGAGCAGTTCTTC. This codes for CASSLEGQGRGEQFF.

The gene calls are TRBV6-4 and TRBJ1-2; TRBD1 matches at 9 bases. Germline V gene lookup returns CDR1 MRHNA and CDR2 SNTAGT. V was clipped by 7 bases and J by 6 bases; unmatched bases: 6. This CDR3 contains 13 residues. The CDR3 protein is CASNSGTGNGYTF. DNA for the CDR3: TGTGCCAGCAACTCCGGGACAGGGAATGGCTACACCTTC.

This clonotype was observed a handful of times. The rearrangement links TRBV5-1 to TRBJ2-3, with D tentatively TRBD1 or TRBD2 (5 bases each). This CDR3 is 12 amino acids long. Germline V gene sequence: CDR1 SGHRS, CDR2 YFSETQ. V was cut by 4 bases and J by 11 bases, with 14 bases left in between. The CDR3 loop reads CASSPTGPRQYF. The CDR3 DNA sequence: TGCGCCAGCAGCCCCACGGGACCGAGGCAGTATTTT. Looking up the rest from reference TRBV5-1 and TRBJ2-3 gives the full variable domain: KAGVTQTPRYLIKTRGQQVTLSCSPISGHRSVSWYQQTPGQGLQFLFEYFSETQRNKGNFPGRFSGRQFSNSRSEMNVSTLELGDSALYLCASSPTGPRQYFGPGTRLTVL.

V usage is TRBV7-7 and J usage is TRBJ1-1; no firm D call. V lost 5 bases, J lost 6 bases, and 16 bases lay in between. This CDR3 is built from 14 residues. Germline V gives CDR1 SSHAT, CDR2 FNYEAQ (reference sequence). The CDR3 coding sequence is TGTGCCAGCAGCCCCTGCCCCGAAACGGCTGAAGCTTTCTTT. Residues: CASSPCPETAEAFF.

This clonotype came up a few times. CDR3 bases: TGCAGTGCTAGACCCCCAAATCAGCCCCAGCATTTT. Translated, it gives CSARPPNQPQHF. The chain combines TRBV20-1 with TRBJ1-5; D call uncertain. This CDR3 region has 12 residues. Deletions cut 2 bases from V and 4 bases from J, with 6 bases between. Germline V gene sequence: CDR1 DFQATT, CDR2 SNEGSKA (reference sequence).

J is TRBJ2-1 and V is TRBV20-1; D might be TRBD2 (6 bases). Germline V gene lookup returns CDR1 DFQATT and CDR2 SNEGSKA (reference sequence). The V end was cut by 2 bases, the J end by 4 bases, with 15 bases between. This CDR3 is built from 15 residues. For the CDR3, the DNA is TGCAGTGCTAGATTGCCCCCTGGGGGGTACAATGAGCAGTTCTTC. It specifies CSARLPPGGYNEQFF.

V usage is TRBV12-5 and J usage is TRBJ1-1; no clear D gene. V was shortened by 5 bases and J by 1 base, with 14 bases between the two germline ends. CDR3 length: 15 residues. Per germline, CDR1 LGHNT and CDR2 FRNRAP. This CDR3 reads CASGAPGGPNTEAFF. As DNA, the CDR3 is TGTGCTAGTGGTGCCCCCGGCGGCCCGAACACTGAAGCTTTCTTT.

This clonotype was detected only a few times. The chain couples TRBV10-2 to TRBJ2-3, with D perhaps matching TRBD1 (5 bases). Germline V gene data show CDR1 as WSHSY and CDR2 as SAAADI. The V end lost 5 bases, the J end lost 2 bases, and 8 bases lay between the germline ends. The CDR3 is made up of 13 amino acids. CDR3 region: CASSRQLTDTQYF. CDR3 DNA sequence: TGCGCCAGCAGTCGACAGCTCACAGATACGCAGTATTTT.

This clonotype was observed at least ten times. The chain uses TRBV12-3 or TRBV12-4 and TRBJ2-1; TRBD2 agrees at 10 bases. CDR3 size: 15 residues. V was clipped by 6 bases and J by 5 bases; unmatched bases: 7. CDR3 bases: TGTGCCAGCAGCCCCGGGACTAGCGCTAACAATGAGCAGTTCTTC. Encoded protein: CASSPGTSANNEQFF.

This clonotype appeared many times. J is TRBJ1-1 and V is TRBV3-1; D is unresolved. CDR3 length equals 12 residues. Germline CDR1 reads LGHDT; CDR2 reads YNNKEL (reference sequence). Trimming removed 1 base from V and 8 bases from J, with 8 bases in between. This CDR3 reads CASSQATAEAFF. DNA of the CDR3: TGTGCCAGCAGCCAAGCAACCGCGGAAGCTTTCTTT. The full variable domain, with the rest looked up from reference TRBV3-1 and TRBJ1-1, is DTAVSQTPKYLVTQMGNDKSIKCEQNLGHDTMYWYKQDSKKFLKIMFSYNNKELIINETVPNRFSPKSPDKAHLNLHINSLELGDSAVYFCASSQATAEAFFGQGTRLTVV.